These T cell receptor beta chains were read from a single sample in a study of T cells after yellow fever vaccination. TCRdb re-called the 5' RACE reads through MiXCR, storing one row per CDR3 protein. Among some 390,000 distinct CDR3 sequences listed, approximately 19% were seen once. Specimen: PBMCs, collected before the yellow fever booster vaccination. The receptor source for this set is a man aged 18 to 30 who received the YFV17D yellow fever vaccine. CDR3s include the opening cysteine and the closing phenylalanine or tryptophan. The D gene is left open where the match is weak. Not every row has a clone size; where given, it reads once, few, many or a size class.

length: 19; V: TRBV4-3; size: -; J: TRBJ1-5; D: TRBD1; CDR3: CASSQVFGVRGQGDQPQHF; DNA: TGCGCCAGCAGCCAAGTTTTTGGGGTCCGAGGACAGGGTGACCAGCCCCAGCATTTT
length: 16; V: TRBV11-2; size: few; J: TRBJ2-1; D: TRBD2; CDR3: CASSLAGGGASNEQFF; DNA: TGTGCCAGCAGCTTAGCTGGCGGGGGGGCCTCGAATGAGCAGTTCTTC
length: 14; V: TRBV20-1; size: -; J: TRBJ1-1; D: -; CDR3: CSAPTPGSNTEAFF; DNA: TGCAGTGCTCCTACCCCGGGCTCGAACACTGAAGCTTTCTTT
length: 13; V: TRBV30; size: -; J: TRBJ1-5; D: -; CDR3: CAWGGQNNQPQHF; DNA: TGTGCCTGGGGGGGCCAGAACAATCAGCCCCAGCATTTT
length: 15; V: TRBV3-1; size: -; J: TRBJ2-1; D: -; CDR3: CASSHSGLSYNEQFF; DNA: TGTGCCAGCAGCCATTCCGGACTGAGTTACAATGAGCAGTTCTTC
length: 17; V: TRBV4-3; size: once; J: TRBJ1-4; D: -; CDR3: CASSQDLPGLSNEKLFF; DNA: TGCGCCAGCAGCCAAGATTTACCGGGACTGAGTAATGAAAAACTGTTTTTT
length: 15; V: TRBV7-9; size: once; J: TRBJ2-7; D: TRBD2; CDR3: CASSLDAGGAYEQYF; DNA: TGTGCCAGCAGCTTAGACGCTGGGGGGGCCTACGAGCAGTACTTC
length: 20; V: TRBV18; size: few; J: TRBJ2-6; D: -; CDR3: CASSPSVIAAGSSGANVLTF; DNA: TGTGCCAGCTCACCGAGCGTCATTGCGGCAGGGAGCTCTGGGGCCAACGTCCTGACTTTC
length: 16; V: TRBV15; size: few; J: TRBJ1-1; D: TRBD1; CDR3: CATSRDRQNRGSEAFF; DNA: TGTGCCACCAGCAGAGACCGACAAAACAGGGGATCTGAAGCTTTCTTT
length: 15; V: TRBV28; size: few; J: TRBJ1-4; D: TRBD1; CDR3: CASSSQGSGNEKLFF; DNA: TGTGCCAGCAGTTCACAGGGGAGTGGTAATGAAAAACTGTTTTTT
length: 17; V: TRBV7-2; size: -; J: TRBJ1-2; D: -; CDR3: CASSLRVARDSNYGYTF; DNA: TGTGCCAGCAGCTTAAGGGTTGCCCGCGATTCTAACTATGGCTACACCTTC
length: 14; V: TRBV27; size: -; J: TRBJ2-7; D: -; CDR3: CASSPRGATYEQYF; DNA: TGTGCCAGCAGTCCCCGAGGGGCGACCTACGAGCAGTACTTC
length: 14; V: TRBV7-2; size: -; J: TRBJ2-5; D: TRBD1; CDR3: CASSMTGTQETQYF; DNA: TGTGCCAGCAGCATGACAGGGACCCAAGAGACCCAGTACTTC
length: 15; V: TRBV11-2; size: few; J: TRBJ2-3; D: TRBD1; CDR3: CASSYRDRVFDTQYF; DNA: TGTGCCAGCAGCTACCGGGACAGGGTGTTTGATACGCAGTATTTT
length: 14; V: TRBV29-1; size: -; J: TRBJ1-5; D: -; CDR3: CSVSVGISNQPQHF; DNA: TGCAGCGTTAGTGTCGGGATTAGCAATCAGCCCCAGCATTTT
length: 16; V: TRBV4-3; size: few; J: TRBJ2-2; D: -; CDR3: CASSQDLDSDREELFF; DNA: TGCGCCAGCAGCCAAGATCTAGATTCGGACAGAGAGGAGCTGTTTTTT
length: 13; V: TRBV29-1; size: few; J: TRBJ2-4; D: TRBD2; CDR3: CSVVGGDKNIQYF; DNA: TGCAGCGTTGTTGGGGGGGACAAAAACATTCAGTACTTC
length: 15; V: TRBV25-1; size: few; J: TRBJ1-2; D: -; CDR3: CASSDVRGATGGYTF; DNA: TGTGCCAGCAGTGACGTCCGGGGAGCCACGGGGGGCTACACCTTC
length: 12; V: TRBV10-3; size: -; J: TRBJ2-4; D: -; CDR3: CAISDAKNIQYF; DNA: TGTGCCATCAGTGACGCCAAAAACATTCAGTACTTC
length: 15; V: TRBV6-5; size: -; J: TRBJ1-2; D: -; CDR3: CASSYSSPLPPGYTF; DNA: TGTGCCAGCAGTTACTCGAGCCCCCTACCCCCTGGCTACACCTTC
length: 15; V: TRBV4-3; size: many; J: TRBJ2-7; D: -; CDR3: CASSQGRGTAYEQYF; DNA: TGCGCCAGCAGCCAAGGTAGGGGGACGGCCTACGAGCAGTACTTC
length: 14; V: TRBV20-1; size: many; J: TRBJ2-4; D: -; CDR3: CSARDLDIKNIQYF; DNA: TGCAGTGCTAGAGATCTTGATATCAAAAACATTCAGTACTTC
length: 11; V: TRBV2; size: -; J: TRBJ2-1; D: -; CDR3: CASTSFNEQFF; DNA: TGTGCCAGCACTAGTTTTAATGAGCAGTTCTTC
length: 14; V: TRBV5-1; size: -; J: TRBJ2-5; D: -; CDR3: CASSVRGSQETQYF; DNA: TGCGCCAGCAGCGTTCGGGGATCTCAAGAGACCCAGTACTTC
length: 16; V: TRBV7-2; size: -; J: TRBJ1-3; D: TRBD1; CDR3: CASSRKQGAIGNTIYF; DNA: TGTGCCAGCAGCAGAAAACAGGGGGCTATCGGAAACACCATATATTTT
length: 14; V: TRBV27; size: few; J: TRBJ2-7; D: -; CDR3: CASSLSRGQSEQYF; DNA: TGTGCCAGCAGTTTATCGAGAGGGCAGAGCGAGCAGTACTTC
length: 13; V: TRBV9; size: -; J: TRBJ1-2; D: -; CDR3: CASSVDRNYGYTF; DNA: TGTGCCAGCAGCGTAGACAGGAACTATGGCTACACCTTC
length: 13; V: TRBV20-1; size: -; J: TRBJ1-1; D: -; CDR3: CSAFGQLNTEAFF; DNA: TGCAGTGCTTTTGGACAGTTGAACACTGAAGCTTTCTTT
length: 13; V: TRBV6-6; size: -; J: TRBJ2-4; D: TRBD2; CDR3: CASIRPGGDIQYF; DNA: TGTGCCAGCATCCGTCCCGGGGGGGACATTCAGTACTTC
length: 14; V: TRBV2; size: few; J: TRBJ2-3; D: -; CDR3: CASSEGGLADTQYF; DNA: TGTGCCAGCAGTGAAGGGGGGCTTGCAGATACGCAGTATTTT
length: 16; V: TRBV9; size: -; J: TRBJ2-1; D: -; CDR3: CASSVEALSSYNEQFF; DNA: TGTGCCAGCAGCGTAGAGGCGTTGAGCTCCTACAATGAGCAGTTCTTC
length: 13; V: TRBV7-2; size: -; J: TRBJ1-6; D: -; CDR3: CASIPGPGGPLHF; DNA: TGTGCCAGTATCCCGGGACCTGGGGGACCCCTCCACTTT
length: 15; V: TRBV7-2; size: -; J: TRBJ2-4; D: TRBD2; CDR3: CASSFLSGGENIQYF; DNA: TGTGCCAGCAGCTTTCTAAGCGGGGGAGAAAACATTCAGTACTTC
length: 13; V: TRBV3-1; size: few; J: TRBJ2-7; D: TRBD1; CDR3: CASSQEGGPGQYF; DNA: TGTGCCAGCAGCCAAGAAGGGGGCCCCGGGCAGTACTTC
length: 15; V: TRBV9; size: -; J: TRBJ2-3; D: TRBD1; CDR3: CASSAQGAVADTEYF; DNA: TGTGCCAGCAGCGCGCAGGGGGCGGTAGCAGATACGGAGTATTTT